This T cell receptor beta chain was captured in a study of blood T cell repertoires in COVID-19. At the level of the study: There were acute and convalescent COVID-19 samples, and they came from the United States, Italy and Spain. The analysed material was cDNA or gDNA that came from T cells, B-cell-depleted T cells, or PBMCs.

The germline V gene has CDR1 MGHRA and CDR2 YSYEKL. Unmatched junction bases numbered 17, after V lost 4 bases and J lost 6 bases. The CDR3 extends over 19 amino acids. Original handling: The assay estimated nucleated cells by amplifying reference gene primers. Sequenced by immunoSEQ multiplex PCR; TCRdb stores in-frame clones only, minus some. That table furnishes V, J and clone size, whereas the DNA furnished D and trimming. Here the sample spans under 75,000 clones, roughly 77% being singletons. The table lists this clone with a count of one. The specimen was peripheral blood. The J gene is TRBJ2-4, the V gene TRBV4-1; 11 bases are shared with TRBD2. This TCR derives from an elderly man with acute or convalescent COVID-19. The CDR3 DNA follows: TGCGCCAGCAGCCTCTTCGCACCACTAGCGGGAGCGGCGGGAAACATTCAGTACTTC. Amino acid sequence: CASSLFAPLAGAAGNIQYF.